This T cell receptor (beta chain) appears in the sequencing data of a study of TIL therapy for anti-PD-1-resistant metastatic lung cancer. Study-wide context: Median tumor mutation burden was 1.5 mutations per megabase.

Regarding time point: pre-treatment sample, taken before nivolumab and TIL therapy. Unmatched junction bases numbered 7, after V lost 6 bases and J lost 1 base. From germline, CDR1 is SGHVS and CDR2 FNYEAQ. This CDR3 comprises 15 residues. This clone was detected once. This was the immunoSEQ v3 assay. Measured with immunoSEQ multiplex PCR; TCRdb has only the in-frame clones, and not every one. Here the sample spans tens of thousands of clones, around 69% being singletons. The V gene is TRBV7-6, the J gene TRBJ2-3, with 7 bases fitting TRBD2. Sequences were derived from blood, sampled at baseline. The source is a person between 25 and 79 years old with non-small cell lung cancer. The CDR3 reads CASRDLAEGTDTQYF. The CDR3 DNA reads TGTGCCAGCAGAGACCTAGCGGAGGGCACAGATACGCAGTATTTT.